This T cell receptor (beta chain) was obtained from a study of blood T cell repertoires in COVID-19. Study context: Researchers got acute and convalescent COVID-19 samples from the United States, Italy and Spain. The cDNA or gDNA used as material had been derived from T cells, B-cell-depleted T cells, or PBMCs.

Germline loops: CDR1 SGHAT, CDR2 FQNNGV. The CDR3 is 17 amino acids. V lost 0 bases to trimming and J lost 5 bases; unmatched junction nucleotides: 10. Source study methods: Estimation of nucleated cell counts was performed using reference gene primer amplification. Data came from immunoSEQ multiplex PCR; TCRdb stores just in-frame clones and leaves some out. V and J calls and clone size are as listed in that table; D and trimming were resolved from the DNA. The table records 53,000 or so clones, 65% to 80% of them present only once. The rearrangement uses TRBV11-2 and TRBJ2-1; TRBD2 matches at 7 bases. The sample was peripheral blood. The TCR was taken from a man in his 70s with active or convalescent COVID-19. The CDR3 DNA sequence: TGTGCCAGCAGCTTAGATCGCCTACTAGCGCGGAACAATGAGCAGTTCTTC. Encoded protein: CASSLDRLLARNNEQFF.